A selection of T cell receptor beta chains follows, all from one sample in a study of PD-1 blockade in mismatch repair-deficient tumors. Sequencing was performed with immunoSEQ multiplex PCR; in TCRdb, only in-frame clones are kept and a portion is missing. The sample yields roughly 120,000 clones, 70% to 80% seen once. The sequencing used peripheral blood, collected approximately 64 weeks after starting pembrolizumab. The origin of the receptors is an adult with mismatch repair-deficient cancer. Both conserved end residues are part of each CDR3. The order of the fields is V gene, J gene, D gene, clone size, CDR3 protein, CDR3 DNA. D genes are given only for firm matches. Rows may omit the clone size; those that give it use once, few, many or a size class.

V: TRBV6-5; J: TRBJ2-7; D: TRBD1; size: NA; CDR3: CASSYSRDRGSYEQYF; DNA: TGTGCCAGCAGTTACTCGCGGGACAGGGGGTCCTACGAGCAGTACTTC
V: TRBV2; J: TRBJ1-2; D: NA; size: NA; CDR3: CASSPRQSFLFSYTF; DNA: TGTGCCAGCAGCCCCAGGCAAAGCTTCCTTTTTTCCTACACCTTC
V: TRBV7-8; J: TRBJ2-5; D: NA; size: NA; CDR3: CASSLAAGGSQETQYF; DNA: TGTGCCAGCAGCTTAGCGGCTGGCGGGTCCCAAGAGACCCAGTACTTC
V: TRBV9; J: TRBJ2-1; D: TRBD2; size: NA; CDR3: CASSLHGAGADPPFF; DNA: TGTGCCAGCAGCCTCCATGGTGCGGGAGCCGACCCCCCGTTCTTC
V: TRBV5-6; J: TRBJ2-3; D: NA; size: NA; CDR3: CASSSLSSGGSDTQYF; DNA: TGTGCCAGCAGCTCCTTATCCAGCGGAGGATCTGATACGCAGTATTTT
V: TRBV6-5; J: TRBJ2-5; D: NA; size: many; CDR3: CASSSGLGTQYF; DNA: TGTGCCAGCAGTTCGGGTTTGGGGACCCAGTACTTC
V: TRBV19; J: TRBJ1-1; D: TRBD1; size: NA; CDR3: CASSKQGAVTEAFF; DNA: TGTGCCAGTAGTAAACAGGGGGCGGTCACTGAAGCTTTCTTT
V: TRBV30; J: TRBJ2-1; D: NA; size: once; CDR3: CAWGSRVNEQFF; DNA: TGTGCCTGGGGAAGCAGGGTCAATGAGCAGTTCTTC
V: TRBV10-3; J: TRBJ2-1; D: NA; size: NA; CDR3: CAIRPYPTGSSYNEQFF; DNA: TGTGCCATCAGGCCCTACCCTACGGGGAGCTCCTACAATGAGCAGTTCTTC
V: TRBV7-6; J: TRBJ2-1; D: NA; size: NA; CDR3: CASSLTASSYNEQFF; DNA: TGTGCCAGCAGCCTGACAGCTAGCTCCTACAATGAGCAGTTCTTC
V: TRBV19; J: TRBJ2-1; D: TRBD2; size: NA; CDR3: CASSMGGGAGGGNEQFF; DNA: TGTGCCAGTAGTATGGGTGGCGGAGCGGGAGGGGGGAATGAGCAGTTCTTC
V: TRBV11-3; J: TRBJ1-1; D: TRBD1; size: NA; CDR3: CASSLDDRDGTEAFF; DNA: TGTGCCAGCAGCTTAGACGACAGGGATGGCACTGAAGCTTTCTTT
V: TRBV19; J: TRBJ1-3; D: NA; size: NA; CDR3: CASSISGVAGNTIYF; DNA: TGTGCCAGTAGTATATCCGGGGTGGCTGGAAACACCATATATTTT
V: TRBV5-5; J: TRBJ1-2; D: NA; size: NA; CDR3: CASSLDRRGGYTF; DNA: TGTGCCAGCAGCCTCGACCGGCGGGGTGGCTACACCTTC
V: TRBV5-4; J: TRBJ2-2; D: NA; size: NA; CDR3: CASSLGLRVGTGELFF; DNA: TGTGCCAGCAGCTTGGGACTCCGGGTTGGAACGGGGGAGCTGTTTTTT
V: TRBV9; J: TRBJ2-5; D: TRBD2; size: once; CDR3: CASSPRLTSGSRETQYF; DNA: TGTGCCAGCAGCCCACGACTGACTAGCGGGAGTAGAGAGACCCAGTACTTC
V: TRBV5-4; J: TRBJ1-3; D: TRBD1; size: NA; CDR3: CASSLGGTGVSGNTIYF; DNA: TGTGCCAGCAGCCTCGGTGGGACAGGGGTTTCTGGAAACACCATATATTTT
V: TRBV5-1; J: TRBJ2-7; D: TRBD2; size: NA; CDR3: CASSTLAGSSYEQYF; DNA: TGCGCCAGCAGCACTCTAGCGGGAAGCTCCTACGAGCAGTACTTC
V: TRBV14; J: TRBJ1-2; D: TRBD1; size: many; CDR3: CASSQDRTGGRGYTF; DNA: TGTGCCAGCAGCCAAGATAGAACAGGGGGACGTGGCTACACCTTC
V: TRBV6-1; J: TRBJ2-1; D: NA; size: NA; CDR3: CASSEETANEQFF; DNA: TGTGCCAGCAGTGAAGAGACAGCCAATGAGCAGTTCTTC
V: TRBV5-6; J: TRBJ1-4; D: TRBD1; size: NA; CDR3: CASSWTGTVNEKLFF; DNA: TGTGCCAGCAGCTGGACCGGGACAGTTAATGAAAAACTGTTTTTT
V: TRBV6-5; J: TRBJ2-7; D: NA; size: few; CDR3: CASSYLQLPYEQYF; DNA: TGTGCCAGCAGTTACCTACAGTTACCCTACGAGCAGTACTTC